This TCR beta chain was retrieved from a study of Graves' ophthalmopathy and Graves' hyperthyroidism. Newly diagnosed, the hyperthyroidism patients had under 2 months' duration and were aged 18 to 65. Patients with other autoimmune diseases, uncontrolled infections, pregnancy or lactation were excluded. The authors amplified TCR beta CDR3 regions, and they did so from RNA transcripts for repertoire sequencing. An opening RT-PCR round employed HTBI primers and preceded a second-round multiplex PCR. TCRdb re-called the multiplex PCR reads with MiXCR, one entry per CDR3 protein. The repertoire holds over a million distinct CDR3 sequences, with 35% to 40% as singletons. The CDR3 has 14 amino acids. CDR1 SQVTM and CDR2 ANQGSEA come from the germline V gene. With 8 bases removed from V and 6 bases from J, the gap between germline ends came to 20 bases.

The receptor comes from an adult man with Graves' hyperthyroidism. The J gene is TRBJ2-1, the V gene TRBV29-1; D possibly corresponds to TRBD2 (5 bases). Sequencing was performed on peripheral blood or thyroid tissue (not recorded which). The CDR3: CSYLARLPRNEQFF. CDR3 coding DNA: TGCAGCTACCTAGCCCGGCTTCCCCGCAATGAGCAGTTCTTC.